The TCR beta chain under discussion was sequenced for a study of T cells in Graves' hyperthyroidism and ophthalmopathy. This clonotype was detected many times. The V gene lost 2 bases and the J gene lost 6 bases, with 19 bases spanning the gap. Germline CDR1 and CDR2: SGHAT and FQNNGV. CDR3 length equals 16 residues. TCR beta CDR3 sequences were amplified from RNA transcripts. In the first-round RT-PCR of the TCR CDR3, the HTBI primer set was used. TCRdb analysed the multiplex PCR reads with MiXCR anew, one entry per CDR3 protein. The sample has around 690,000 distinct CDR3 sequences, around 20% seen once.

Sequencing was carried out using blood. The TCR was taken from a man aged 25-45 years with Graves' ophthalmopathy. The rearrangement joins TRBV11-2 to TRBJ1-2; D is possibly TRBD1 (5 bases). This CDR3 is CASSLIGSRVRDGYTF. The CDR3 coding sequence is TGTGCCAGCAGCTTAATTGGGAGCAGGGTCAGGGATGGCTACACCTTC. Full variable domain (outside the CDR3, taken from reference TRBV11-2 and TRBJ1-2): EAGVAQSPRYKIIEKRQSVAFWCNPISGHATLYWYQQILGQGPKLLIQFQNNGVVDDSQLPKDRFSAERLKGVDSTLKIQPAKLEDSAVYLCASSLIGSRVRDGYTFGSGTRLTVV.